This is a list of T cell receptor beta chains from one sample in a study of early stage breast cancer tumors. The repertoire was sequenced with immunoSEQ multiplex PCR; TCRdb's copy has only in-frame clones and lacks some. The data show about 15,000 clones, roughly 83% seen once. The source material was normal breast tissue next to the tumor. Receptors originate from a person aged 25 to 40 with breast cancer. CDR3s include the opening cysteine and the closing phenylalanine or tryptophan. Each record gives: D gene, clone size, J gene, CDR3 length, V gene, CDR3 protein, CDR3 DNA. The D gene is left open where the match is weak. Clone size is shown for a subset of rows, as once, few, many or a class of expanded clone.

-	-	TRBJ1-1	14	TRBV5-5	CASSLETSNTEAFF	TGTGCCAGCAGCTTGGAGACCTCGAACACTGAAGCTTTCTTT
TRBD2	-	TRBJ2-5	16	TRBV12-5	CASGPPGWEGTETQYF	TGTGCTAGTGGTCCCCCAGGGTGGGAGGGTACCGAGACCCAGTACTTC
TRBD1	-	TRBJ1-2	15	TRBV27	CASTLRRDRSYGYTF	TGTGCCAGCACCCTCCGCCGGGACAGATCATATGGCTACACCTTC
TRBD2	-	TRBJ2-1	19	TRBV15	CATSRGRGLAGHGNNEQFF	TGTGCCACCAGCAGAGGACGGGGACTAGCGGGCCATGGGAACAATGAGCAGTTCTTC
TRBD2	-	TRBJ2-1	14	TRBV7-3	CASSLRGSWYEQFF	TGTGCCAGCAGCTTACGCGGGAGTTGGTATGAGCAGTTCTTC
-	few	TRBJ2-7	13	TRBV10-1	CASSGGGPYEQYF	TGCGCCAGCAGTGGAGGGGGTCCGTACGAGCAGTACTTC
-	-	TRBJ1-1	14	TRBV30	CAWSVWEGRTEAFF	TGTGCCTGGAGTGTATGGGAGGGTCGTACTGAAGCTTTCTTT
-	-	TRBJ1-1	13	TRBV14	CASSLGPNTEAFF	TGTGCCAGCAGCCTGGGACCGAACACTGAAGCTTTCTTT
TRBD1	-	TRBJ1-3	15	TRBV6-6	CASSSAGQGGNTIYF	TGTGCCAGCAGTTCCGCCGGACAGGGCGGAAACACCATATATTTT
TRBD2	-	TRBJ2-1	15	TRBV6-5	CASSRTSGSINEQFF	TGTGCCAGCAGCCGAACTAGCGGGAGTATCAATGAGCAGTTCTTC
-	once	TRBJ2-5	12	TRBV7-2	CASSAGQETQYF	TGTGCCAGCAGCGCCGGCCAAGAGACCCAGTACTTC
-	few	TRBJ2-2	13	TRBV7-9	CARRTGDTGELFF	TGTGCCAGGCGGACCGGGGACACCGGGGAGCTGTTTTTT
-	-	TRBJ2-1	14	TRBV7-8	CASSEGLVQVEQFF	TGTGCCAGCAGCGAAGGCCTTGTGCAGGTTGAGCAGTTCTTC
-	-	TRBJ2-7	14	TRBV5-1	CASSFRSVGYEQYF	TGCGCCAGCAGCTTTAGGTCGGTTGGGTACGAGCAGTACTTC
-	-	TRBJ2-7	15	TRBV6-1	CASSERGRSSYEQYF	TGTGCCAGCAGTGAAAGGGGACGGAGCTCCTACGAGCAGTACTTC
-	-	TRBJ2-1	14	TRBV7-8	CASSLRTNYNEQFF	TGTGCCAGCAGCTTAAGGACTAACTACAATGAGCAGTTCTTC
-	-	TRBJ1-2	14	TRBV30	CACPPGPSNYGYTF	TGTGCCTGCCCTCCGGGTCCCTCAAACTATGGCTACACCTTC
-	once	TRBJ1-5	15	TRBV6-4	CASSELGGDNQPQHF	TGTGCCAGCAGTGAATTAGGGGGGGACAATCAGCCCCAGCATTTT
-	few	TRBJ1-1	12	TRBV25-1	CASSATGIQAFF	TGTGCCAGCAGTGCAACAGGTATTCAAGCTTTCTTT
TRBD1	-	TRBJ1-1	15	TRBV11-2	CASSLDRGRAGGAFF	TGTGCCAGCAGCTTAGATAGGGGCAGGGCAGGGGGAGCTTTCTTT
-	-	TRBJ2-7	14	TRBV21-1	CASSNPDRDYEQYF	TGTGCCAGCAGCAACCCGGACAGGGATTACGAGCAGTACTTC
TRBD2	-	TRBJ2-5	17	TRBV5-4	CASSLKASGPIQETQYF	TGTGCCAGCAGCTTGAAGGCTAGCGGGCCGATCCAAGAGACCCAGTACTTC
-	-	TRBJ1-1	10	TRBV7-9	CASSFIEAFF	TGTGCCAGCAGCTTCATCGAAGCTTTCTTT
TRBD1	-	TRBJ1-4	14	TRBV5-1	CASSTGTDNEKLFF	TGCGCCAGCAGCACAGGGACAGATAATGAAAAACTGTTTTTT
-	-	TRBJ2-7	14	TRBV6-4	CASSVNNGPYEQYF	TGTGCCAGCAGTGTTAACAACGGACCCTACGAGCAGTACTTC
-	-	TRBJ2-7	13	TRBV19	CASSRTVSYEQYF	TGTGCCAGTAGTAGGACTGTATCCTACGAGCAGTACTTC
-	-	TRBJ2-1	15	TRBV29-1	CSAVPPFTFANEQFF	TGCAGCGCTGTCCCCCCCTTCACGTTTGCCAATGAGCAGTTCTTC
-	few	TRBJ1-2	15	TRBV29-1	CSVEHRLTALEGYTF	TGCAGCGTTGAGCATCGCCTTACAGCTCTGGAGGGCTACACCTTC
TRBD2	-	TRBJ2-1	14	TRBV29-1	CSANGGGSYNEQFF	TGCAGCGCTAACGGGGGGGGATCCTACAATGAGCAGTTCTTC
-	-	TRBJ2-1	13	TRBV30	CAWGRNSYNEQFF	TGTGCCTGGGGACGGAACTCCTACAATGAGCAGTTCTTC
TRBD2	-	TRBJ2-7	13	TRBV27	CASSLIGGGEQYF	TGTGCCAGCAGTTTAATTGGCGGGGGCGAGCAGTACTTC
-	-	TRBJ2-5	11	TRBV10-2	CASLGWETQYF	TGCGCCAGCCTAGGTTGGGAGACCCAGTACTTC
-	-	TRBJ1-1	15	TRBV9	CASSVTEAGDTEAFF	TGTGCCAGCAGCGTAACAGAGGCCGGGGACACTGAAGCTTTCTTT
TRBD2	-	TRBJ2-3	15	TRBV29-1	CSVGVASGVTDTQYF	TGCAGCGTTGGGGTAGCTAGCGGAGTAACAGATACGCAGTATTTT
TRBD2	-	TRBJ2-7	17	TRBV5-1	CASSFDNGLAGAYEQYF	TGCGCCAGCAGCTTCGACAACGGACTAGCGGGAGCCTACGAGCAGTACTTC
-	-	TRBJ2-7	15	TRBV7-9	CASSDPGRRNYEQYF	TGTGCCAGCAGCGACCCGGGACGGAGGAACTACGAGCAGTACTTC
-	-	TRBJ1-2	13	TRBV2	CASSEGGVYGYTF	TGTGCCAGCAGTGAAGGGGGGGTCTATGGCTACACCTTC
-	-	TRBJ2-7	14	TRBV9	CASSVGDSGWEQYF	TGTGCCAGCAGCGTAGGGGACTCGGGCTGGGAGCAGTACTTC
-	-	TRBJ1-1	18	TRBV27	CAHRVRVRRPLTDTEAFF	TGTGCACACCGAGTTCGAGTCCGTCGTCCCCTTACGGACACTGAAGCTTTCTTT